A selection of T cell receptor beta chains follows, all from one sample in a study of persistence of HIV-infected CD4 T cells. Their target antigens are unknown. TCRdb's copy holds only in-frame clones and misses some; the assay was immunoSEQ multiplex PCR. Here the sample spans about 36,000 clones, more than 70% being singletons. The sequenced sample was cultured CD4+ T cells from PBMCs, obtained from a patient who received antiretroviral therapy. The receptors derive from an adult with HIV. The donor label of this sample is uncertain. CDR3s include the opening cysteine and the closing phenylalanine or tryptophan. The order of the fields is V gene, D gene, clone size, J gene, CDR3 DNA, CDR3 protein. D genes are given only for firm matches. Only part of the rows carry a size: once, few, many, or a class if the clone is expanded.

v_call: TRBV28
d_call: TRBD1
clone_size: -
j_call: TRBJ1-1
cdr3_nt: TGTGTCTTAAACCCCTATGTTGGGACAGGGGACACTGAAGCTTTCTTT
cdr3_aa: CVLNPYVGTGDTEAFF

v_call: TRBV7-2
d_call: TRBD1
clone_size: -
j_call: TRBJ1-1
cdr3_nt: TGTGCCAGCAGCCCCCGACAGGGGCGGAACACTGAAGCTTTCTTT
cdr3_aa: CASSPRQGRNTEAFF

v_call: TRBV18
d_call: TRBD1
clone_size: -
j_call: TRBJ1-2
cdr3_nt: TGTGCCAGCTCACGTGAACAGGGGATCGGGTACACCTTC
cdr3_aa: CASSREQGIGYTF

v_call: TRBV6-5
d_call: -
clone_size: -
j_call: TRBJ1-1
cdr3_nt: TGTGCCAGCAGTTACTCACCGAGAGGGGGCACTGAAGCTTTCTTT
cdr3_aa: CASSYSPRGGTEAFF

v_call: TRBV9
d_call: TRBD1
clone_size: -
j_call: TRBJ1-2
cdr3_nt: TGTGCCAGCCGGTCCGGGGACAGGGTCTTTGGCTACACCTTC
cdr3_aa: CASRSGDRVFGYTF

v_call: TRBV15
d_call: -
clone_size: once
j_call: TRBJ1-3
cdr3_nt: TGTGCCACCAGCAGAGATAGGGGGGCTGGAAACACCATATATTTT
cdr3_aa: CATSRDRGAGNTIYF

v_call: TRBV19
d_call: TRBD2
clone_size: -
j_call: TRBJ2-2
cdr3_nt: TGTGCCAGTAGTATAGTCCCTCCAGCTAGCGGGGACACCGGGGAGCTGTTTTTT
cdr3_aa: CASSIVPPASGDTGELFF

v_call: TRBV10-2
d_call: -
clone_size: once
j_call: TRBJ1-1
cdr3_nt: TGCGCCAGCAGTAAGGAAAAGTACACTGAAGCTTTCTTT
cdr3_aa: CASSKEKYTEAFF

v_call: TRBV2
d_call: -
clone_size: -
j_call: TRBJ2-6
cdr3_nt: TGTGCCAGCAGTGAATGGGGTGGCGCTGGGGCCAACGTCCTGACTTTC
cdr3_aa: CASSEWGGAGANVLTF

v_call: TRBV5-5
d_call: -
clone_size: -
j_call: TRBJ1-2
cdr3_nt: TGTGCCAGCAGCTTGGGTCGGTGGGGGGAACCCGCCTACACCTTC
cdr3_aa: CASSLGRWGEPAYTF

v_call: TRBV27
d_call: TRBD1
clone_size: -
j_call: TRBJ1-3
cdr3_nt: TGTGCCAGCAGTTTATCGTGGCAGGGGGTTAGAAACACCATATATTTT
cdr3_aa: CASSLSWQGVRNTIYF

v_call: TRBV4-1
d_call: -
clone_size: -
j_call: TRBJ2-3
cdr3_nt: TGCGCCAGCAGCCAAGAACTCGCGACAGATACGCAGTATTTT
cdr3_aa: CASSQELATDTQYF

v_call: TRBV9
d_call: -
clone_size: -
j_call: TRBJ2-3
cdr3_nt: TGTGCCAGCAGCGTAGAGTGGGGGATCACAGATACGCAGTATTTT
cdr3_aa: CASSVEWGITDTQYF

v_call: TRBV10-3
d_call: -
clone_size: -
j_call: TRBJ2-7
cdr3_nt: TGTGCCATCAGTAGCTTGACCTACGAGCAGTACTTC
cdr3_aa: CAISSLTYEQYF

v_call: TRBV18
d_call: TRBD1
clone_size: -
j_call: TRBJ2-1
cdr3_nt: TGTGCCAGCTCACCAATGGGACAGGCCTACAATGAGCAGTTCTTC
cdr3_aa: CASSPMGQAYNEQFF

v_call: TRBV28
d_call: -
clone_size: -
j_call: TRBJ2-7
cdr3_nt: TGTGCCAGCCGGCCGGTGGGGTCAACCTACGAGCAGTACTTC
cdr3_aa: CASRPVGSTYEQYF

v_call: TRBV5-4
d_call: TRBD1
clone_size: -
j_call: TRBJ2-7
cdr3_nt: TGTGCCAGCAGCCGGGACAGGGACGACGAGCAGTACTTC
cdr3_aa: CASSRDRDDEQYF

v_call: TRBV4-1
d_call: TRBD2
clone_size: -
j_call: TRBJ2-7
cdr3_nt: TGCGCCAGCAGCCTCTGGACTAGCGGGGGGGATATGAGGTACGAGCAGTACTTC
cdr3_aa: CASSLWTSGGDMRYEQYF

v_call: TRBV7-9
d_call: -
clone_size: -
j_call: TRBJ1-4
cdr3_nt: TGTGCCAGCAGCTCCTCAAGAGCAGCAACTAATGAAAAACTGTTTTTT
cdr3_aa: CASSSSRAATNEKLFF

v_call: TRBV6-5
d_call: -
clone_size: -
j_call: TRBJ2-1
cdr3_nt: TGTGCCAGCAGTTACAAACTATGGGCCCTAGGAGGTGAGCAGTTCTTC
cdr3_aa: CASSYKLWALGGEQFF

v_call: TRBV5-1
d_call: -
clone_size: -
j_call: TRBJ2-7
cdr3_nt: TGCGCCAGCAGCTCCCCGTTTGAGGGGGTCTACGAGCAGTACTTC
cdr3_aa: CASSSPFEGVYEQYF

v_call: TRBV4-1
d_call: TRBD1
clone_size: -
j_call: TRBJ1-4
cdr3_nt: TGCGCCAGCAGCCAAGATCGGACAGGGTTAGGTGAAAAACTGTTTTTT
cdr3_aa: CASSQDRTGLGEKLFF

v_call: TRBV4-1
d_call: TRBD2
clone_size: few
j_call: TRBJ2-3
cdr3_nt: TGCGCCAGCCAGCGGGGGGGCCAGGGAGATACGCAGTATTTT
cdr3_aa: CASQRGGQGDTQYF

v_call: TRBV19
d_call: TRBD1
clone_size: -
j_call: TRBJ2-4
cdr3_nt: TGTGCCAGTAGTGTACAGGGGGCTCGAAACATTCAGTACTTC
cdr3_aa: CASSVQGARNIQYF

v_call: TRBV10-1
d_call: -
clone_size: -
j_call: TRBJ2-1
cdr3_nt: TGCGCCAGCAGTGGTATCACGGGGGCCTATGAGCAGTTCTTC
cdr3_aa: CASSGITGAYEQFF

v_call: TRBV7-2
d_call: TRBD1
clone_size: -
j_call: TRBJ2-5
cdr3_nt: TGTGCCAGCAGCCACACCGACAGGGGGTCGTGGGAGACCCAGTACTTC
cdr3_aa: CASSHTDRGSWETQYF

v_call: TRBV5-1
d_call: -
clone_size: -
j_call: TRBJ2-2
cdr3_nt: TGCGCCAGCAGCTTACGGGACTCCGCGAACACCGGGGAGCTGTTTTTT
cdr3_aa: CASSLRDSANTGELFF

v_call: TRBV2
d_call: -
clone_size: -
j_call: TRBJ2-4
cdr3_nt: TGTGCCAGCAGCGAAGGGCTGGCCACAGGGATCATTCAGTACTTC
cdr3_aa: CASSEGLATGIIQYF

v_call: TRBV5-1
d_call: TRBD1
clone_size: -
j_call: TRBJ2-2
cdr3_nt: TGCGCCAGCAGCGAGGGACAGGAGGTCACCGGGGAGCTGTTTTTT
cdr3_aa: CASSEGQEVTGELFF

v_call: TRBV5-4
d_call: TRBD1
clone_size: -
j_call: TRBJ1-2
cdr3_nt: TGTGCCAGCAGCACGGACAGGGCTAACTATGGCTACACCTTC
cdr3_aa: CASSTDRANYGYTF

v_call: TRBV9
d_call: -
clone_size: once
j_call: TRBJ2-2
cdr3_nt: TGTGCCAGCAGCGTAGTTCAGCTGAACACCGGGGAGCTGTTTTTT
cdr3_aa: CASSVVQLNTGELFF

v_call: TRBV7-2
d_call: TRBD2
clone_size: -
j_call: TRBJ2-3
cdr3_nt: TGTGCCAGCAGCTTACGGCTAGCGGGGGGCGCTACGCAGTATTTT
cdr3_aa: CASSLRLAGGATQYF

v_call: TRBV10-1
d_call: TRBD1
clone_size: -
j_call: TRBJ1-1
cdr3_nt: TGCGCCAGCAGTCCAACCGGGACAGGGGAGTACACTGAAGCTTTCTTT
cdr3_aa: CASSPTGTGEYTEAFF

v_call: TRBV18
d_call: -
clone_size: -
j_call: TRBJ1-5
cdr3_nt: TGTGCCAGCTCACCACGTTTGGGAGTAGAACAGCCCCAGCATTTT
cdr3_aa: CASSPRLGVEQPQHF

v_call: TRBV6-1
d_call: TRBD2
clone_size: -
j_call: TRBJ2-1
cdr3_nt: TGTGCCAGCAGTGACACGGGGGGGGGAAATGAGCAGTTCTTC
cdr3_aa: CASSDTGGGNEQFF

v_call: TRBV5-1
d_call: TRBD1
clone_size: -
j_call: TRBJ2-2
cdr3_nt: TGCGCCAGCACCTTAACAGGGGTGGGGACCGGGGAGCTGTTTTTT
cdr3_aa: CASTLTGVGTGELFF

v_call: TRBV11-1
d_call: -
clone_size: -
j_call: TRBJ2-7
cdr3_nt: TGTGCCAGCAGCGAGGGTGGGAACGAGCAGTACTTC
cdr3_aa: CASSEGGNEQYF

v_call: TRBV4-1
d_call: -
clone_size: -
j_call: TRBJ1-2
cdr3_nt: TGCGCCAGCAGCCAAGATTCCGGCAGAGCTAACTATGGCTACACCTTC
cdr3_aa: CASSQDSGRANYGYTF

v_call: TRBV3-1/TRBV3-2
d_call: -
clone_size: -
j_call: TRBJ2-1
cdr3_nt: TGTGCCAGCAGCCGACTTCAGGAATTCTCCTACAATGAGCAGTTCTTC
cdr3_aa: CASSRLQEFSYNEQFF

v_call: TRBV10-3
d_call: -
clone_size: -
j_call: TRBJ1-1
cdr3_nt: TGTGCCATCAGTGAGATCGAGGGTGGGAACACTGAAGCTTTCTTT
cdr3_aa: CAISEIEGGNTEAFF

v_call: TRBV27
d_call: -
clone_size: -
j_call: TRBJ2-3
cdr3_nt: TGTGCCAGCGGGGCGGCAGACACAGATACGCAGTATTTT
cdr3_aa: CASGAADTDTQYF

v_call: TRBV18
d_call: TRBD2
clone_size: -
j_call: TRBJ2-1
cdr3_nt: TGTGCCAGCTCACCATTGGCGGGGGGGCCTGTCAATGAGCAGTTCTTC
cdr3_aa: CASSPLAGGPVNEQFF

v_call: TRBV7-9
d_call: -
clone_size: -
j_call: TRBJ1-1
cdr3_nt: TGTGCCAGCAGCTTAGACCGGTCAAGAAACACTGAAGCTTTCTTT
cdr3_aa: CASSLDRSRNTEAFF

v_call: TRBV7-2
d_call: TRBD1
clone_size: -
j_call: TRBJ1-2
cdr3_nt: TGTGCCAGCAGCTCCAGACAGGGGGCGGACGGCTACACCTTC
cdr3_aa: CASSSRQGADGYTF

v_call: TRBV7-2
d_call: -
clone_size: -
j_call: TRBJ1-6
cdr3_nt: TGTGCCAGCAGCTTACGCCCGGGGGCCTATAATTCACCCCTCCACTTT
cdr3_aa: CASSLRPGAYNSPLHF

v_call: TRBV6-5
d_call: -
clone_size: -
j_call: TRBJ1-1
cdr3_nt: TGTGCCAGCAATAAACAGGGATTGAACACTGAAGCTTTCTTT
cdr3_aa: CASNKQGLNTEAFF

v_call: TRBV6-5
d_call: -
clone_size: -
j_call: TRBJ1-1
cdr3_nt: TGTGCCAGCAGACAGTCGAACACTGAAGCTTTCTTT
cdr3_aa: CASRQSNTEAFF

v_call: TRBV5-4
d_call: -
clone_size: -
j_call: TRBJ2-3
cdr3_nt: TGTGCCAGCAGCTTGGGAAGGAGCACAGATACGCAGTATTTT
cdr3_aa: CASSLGRSTDTQYF